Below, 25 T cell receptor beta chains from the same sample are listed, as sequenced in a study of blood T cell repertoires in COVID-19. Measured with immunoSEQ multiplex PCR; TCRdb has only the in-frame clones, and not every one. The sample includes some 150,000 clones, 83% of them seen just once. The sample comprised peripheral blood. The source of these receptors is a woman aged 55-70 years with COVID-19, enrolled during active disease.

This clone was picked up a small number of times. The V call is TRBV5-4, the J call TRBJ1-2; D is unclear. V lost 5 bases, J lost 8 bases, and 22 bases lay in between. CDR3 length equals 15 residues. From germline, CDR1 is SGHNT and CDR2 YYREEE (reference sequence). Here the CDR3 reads CASSWRGPGYEGYTF. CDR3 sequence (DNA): TGTGCCAGCAGTTGGCGTGGTCCGGGGTATGAGGGCTACACCTTC.

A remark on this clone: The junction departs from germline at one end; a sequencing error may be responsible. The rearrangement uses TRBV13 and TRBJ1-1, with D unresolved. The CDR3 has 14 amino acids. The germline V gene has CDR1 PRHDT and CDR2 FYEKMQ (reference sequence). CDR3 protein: CASSFVRMNTKAFF. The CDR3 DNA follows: TGTGCCAGCAGCTTTGTCCGGATGAACACTAAAGCTTTCTTT.

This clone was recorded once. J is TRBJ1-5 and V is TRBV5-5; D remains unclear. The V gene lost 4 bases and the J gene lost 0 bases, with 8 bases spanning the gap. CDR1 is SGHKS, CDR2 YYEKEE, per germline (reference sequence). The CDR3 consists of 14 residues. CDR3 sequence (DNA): TGTGCCAGCAGCCGCCGACTTAGCAATCAGCCCCAGCATTTT. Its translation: CASSRRLSNQPQHF. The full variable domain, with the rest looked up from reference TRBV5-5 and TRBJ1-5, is DAGVTQSPTHLIKTRGQQVTLRCSPISGHKSVSWYQQVLGQGPQFIFQYYEKEERGRGNFPDRFSARQFPNYSSELNVNALLLGDSALYLCASSRRLSNQPQHFGDGTRLSIL.

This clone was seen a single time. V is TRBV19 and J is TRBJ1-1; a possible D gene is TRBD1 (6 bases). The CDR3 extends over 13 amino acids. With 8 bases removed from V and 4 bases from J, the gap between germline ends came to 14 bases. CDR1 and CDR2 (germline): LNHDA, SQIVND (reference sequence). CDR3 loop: CASGENRATEAFF. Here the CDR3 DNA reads TGTGCCAGTGGGGAAAACAGGGCCACTGAAGCTTTCTTT.

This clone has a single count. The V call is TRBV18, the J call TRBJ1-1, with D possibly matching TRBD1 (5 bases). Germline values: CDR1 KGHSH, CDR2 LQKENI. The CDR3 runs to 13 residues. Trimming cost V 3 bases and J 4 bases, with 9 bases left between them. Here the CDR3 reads CASSPPTVTEAFF. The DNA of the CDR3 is TGTGCCAGCTCACCGCCGACAGTCACTGAAGCTTTCTTT.

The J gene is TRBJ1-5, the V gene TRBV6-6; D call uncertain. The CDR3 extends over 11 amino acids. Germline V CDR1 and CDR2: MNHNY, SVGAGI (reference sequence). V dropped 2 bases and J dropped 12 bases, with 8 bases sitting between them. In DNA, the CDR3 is TGTGCCAGCAGTTACGAGGCCGTCCAGCATTTT. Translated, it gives CASSYEAVQHF.

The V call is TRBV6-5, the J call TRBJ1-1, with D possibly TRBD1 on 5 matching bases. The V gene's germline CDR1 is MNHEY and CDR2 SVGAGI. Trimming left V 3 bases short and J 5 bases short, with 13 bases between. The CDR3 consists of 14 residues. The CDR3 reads CASSYAPGGTEAFF. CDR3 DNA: TGTGCCAGCAGTTATGCCCCGGGGGGAACTGAAGCTTTCTTT.

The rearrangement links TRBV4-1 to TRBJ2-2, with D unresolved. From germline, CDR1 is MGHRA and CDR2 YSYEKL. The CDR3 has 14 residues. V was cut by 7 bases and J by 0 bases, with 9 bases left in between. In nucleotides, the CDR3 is TGCGCCAGCAACGTACAGACGAACACCGGGGAGCTGTTTTTT. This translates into CASNVQTNTGELFF.

The CDR3 reads CASSPAGGNIQYF. The CDR3, as DNA: TGCGCCAGCAGCCCCGCGGGGGGAAACATTCAGTACTTC. This chain connects TRBV5-1 to TRBJ2-4; TRBD2 matches 8 bases. Trimming removed 4 bases from V and 6 bases from J; junction bases left unmatched: 3. Germline CDR1 and CDR2: SGHRS and YFSETQ. The CDR3 runs 13 residues.

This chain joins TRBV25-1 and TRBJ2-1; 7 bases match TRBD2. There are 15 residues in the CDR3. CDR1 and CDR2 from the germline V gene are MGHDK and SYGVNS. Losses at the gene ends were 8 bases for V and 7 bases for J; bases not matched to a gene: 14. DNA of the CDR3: TGTGCCAGCGTGGCTGGAGCGGGAAGTTGGAATGAGCAGTTCTTC. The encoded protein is CASVAGAGSWNEQFF.

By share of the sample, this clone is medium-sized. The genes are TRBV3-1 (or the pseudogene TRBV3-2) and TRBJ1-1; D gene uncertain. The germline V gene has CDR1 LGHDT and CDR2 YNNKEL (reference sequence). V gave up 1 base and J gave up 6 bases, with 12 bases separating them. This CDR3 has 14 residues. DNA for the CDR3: TGTGCCAGCAGCCAAGTTTCCCTGGGAGCTGAAGCTTTCTTT. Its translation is CASSQVSLGAEAFF.

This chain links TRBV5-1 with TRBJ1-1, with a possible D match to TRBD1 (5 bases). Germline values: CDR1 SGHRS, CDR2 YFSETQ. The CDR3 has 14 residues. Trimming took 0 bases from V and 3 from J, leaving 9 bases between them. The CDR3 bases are TGCGCCAGCAGCTTGGCCCCGGGGGACACTGAAGCTTTCTTT. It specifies CASSLAPGDTEAFF.

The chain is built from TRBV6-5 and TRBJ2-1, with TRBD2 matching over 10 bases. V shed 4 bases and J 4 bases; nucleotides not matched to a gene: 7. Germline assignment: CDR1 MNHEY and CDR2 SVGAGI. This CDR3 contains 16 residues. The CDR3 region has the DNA TGTGCCAGCAGTTCCCGGACTAGCGGTCCTTACAATGAGCAGTTCTTC. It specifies CASSSRTSGPYNEQFF.

CDR3 DNA sequence: TGTGCCAGCAGCCAAGATACGGGGACTAGCACAGATACGCAGTATTTT. Translation gives CASSQDTGTSTDTQYF. The chain joins TRBV4-2 to TRBJ2-3; D perhaps matches TRBD2 (6 bases). V gave up 0 bases and J gave up 0 bases, with 10 bases separating them. The CDR3 is 16 amino acids. CDR1 LGHNA and CDR2 YNFKEQ come from the germline V gene.

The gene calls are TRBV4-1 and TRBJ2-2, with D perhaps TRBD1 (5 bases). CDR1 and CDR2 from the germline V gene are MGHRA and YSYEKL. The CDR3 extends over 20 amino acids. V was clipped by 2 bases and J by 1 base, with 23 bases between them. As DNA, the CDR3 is TGCGCCAGCAGCCAACCAGGGTCGCGATTAGGAGACCAGAACACCGGGGAGCTGTTTTTT. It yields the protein CASSQPGSRLGDQNTGELFF.

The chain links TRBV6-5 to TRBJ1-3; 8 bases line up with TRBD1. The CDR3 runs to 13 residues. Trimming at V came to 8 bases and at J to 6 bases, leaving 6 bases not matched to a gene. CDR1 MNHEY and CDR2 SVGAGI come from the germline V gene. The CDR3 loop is CASGADRVNTIYF. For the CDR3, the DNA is TGTGCCAGCGGCGCGGACAGGGTAAACACCATATATTTT.

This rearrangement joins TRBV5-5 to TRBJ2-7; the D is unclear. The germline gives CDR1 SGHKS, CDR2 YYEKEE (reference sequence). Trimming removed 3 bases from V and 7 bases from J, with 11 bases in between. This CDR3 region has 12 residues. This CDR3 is CASSYYDGEQYV. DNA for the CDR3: TGTGCCAGCAGCTATTACGACGGGGAGCAGTACGTC.

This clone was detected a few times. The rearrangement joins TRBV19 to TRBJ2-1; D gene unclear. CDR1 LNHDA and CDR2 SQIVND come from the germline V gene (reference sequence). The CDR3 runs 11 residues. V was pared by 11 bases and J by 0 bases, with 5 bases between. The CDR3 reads CACSSYNEQFF. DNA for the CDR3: TGTGCCTGCAGCTCCTACAATGAGCAGTTCTTC. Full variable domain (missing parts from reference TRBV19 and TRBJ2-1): DGGITQSPKYLFRKEGQNVTLSCEQNLNHDAMYWYRQDPGQGLRLIYYSQIVNDFQKGDIAEGYSVSREKKESFPLTVTSAQKNPTAFYLCACSSYNEQFFGPGTRLTVL.

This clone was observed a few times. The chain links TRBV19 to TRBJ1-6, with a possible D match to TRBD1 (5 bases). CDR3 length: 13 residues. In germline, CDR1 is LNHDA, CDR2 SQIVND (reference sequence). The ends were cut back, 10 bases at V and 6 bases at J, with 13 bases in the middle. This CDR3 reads CATRGDGNSPLHF. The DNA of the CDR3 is TGTGCCACTAGGGGAGACGGTAATTCACCCCTCCACTTT.

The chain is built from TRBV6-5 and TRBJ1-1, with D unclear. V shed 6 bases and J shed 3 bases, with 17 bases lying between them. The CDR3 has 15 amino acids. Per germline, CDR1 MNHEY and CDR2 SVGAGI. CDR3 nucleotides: TGTGCCAGCAGACGGATCAGGAGCGGGGACACTGAAGCTTTCTTT. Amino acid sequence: CASRRIRSGDTEAFF.

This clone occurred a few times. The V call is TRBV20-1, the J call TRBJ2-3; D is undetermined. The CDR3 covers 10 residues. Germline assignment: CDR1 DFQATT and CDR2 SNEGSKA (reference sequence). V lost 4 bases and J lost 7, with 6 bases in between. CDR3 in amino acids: CSATQNTQYF. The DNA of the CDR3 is TGCAGTGCTACCCAGAATACGCAGTATTTT.

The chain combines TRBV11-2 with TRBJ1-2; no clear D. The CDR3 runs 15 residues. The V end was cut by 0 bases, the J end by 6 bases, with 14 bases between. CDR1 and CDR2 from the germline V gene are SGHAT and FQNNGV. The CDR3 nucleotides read TGTGCCAGCAGCTTAGATGAGCGTAATCCGGATGGCTACACCTTC. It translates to CASSLDERNPDGYTF.

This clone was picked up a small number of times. In DNA form, the CDR3 reads TGTGCCAGCAGCTTCCAGGGGTTCGCCTACGAGCAGTACGTC. Its translation: CASSFQGFAYEQYV. The V and J genes are TRBV7-8 and TRBJ2-7, with D tentatively TRBD1 (6 bases). This CDR3 spans 14 amino acids. With 3 bases removed from V and 2 bases from J, the gap between germline ends came to 11 bases. Looked up from germline, CDR1 is SGHVS and CDR2 is FQNEAQ.

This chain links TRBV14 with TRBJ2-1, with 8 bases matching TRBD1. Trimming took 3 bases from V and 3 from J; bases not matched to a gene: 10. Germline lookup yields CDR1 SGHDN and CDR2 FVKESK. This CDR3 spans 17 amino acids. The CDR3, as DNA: TGTGCCAGCAGCCACGGACAGGGAATGGTGTTCTACAATGAGCAGTTCTTC. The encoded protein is CASSHGQGMVFYNEQFF.

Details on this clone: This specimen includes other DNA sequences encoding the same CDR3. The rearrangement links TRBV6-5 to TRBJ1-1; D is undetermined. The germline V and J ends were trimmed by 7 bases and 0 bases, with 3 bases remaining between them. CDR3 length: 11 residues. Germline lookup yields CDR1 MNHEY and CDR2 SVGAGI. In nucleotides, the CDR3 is TGTGCCAGCACCATGAACACTGAAGCTTTCTTT. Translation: CASTMNTEAFF.